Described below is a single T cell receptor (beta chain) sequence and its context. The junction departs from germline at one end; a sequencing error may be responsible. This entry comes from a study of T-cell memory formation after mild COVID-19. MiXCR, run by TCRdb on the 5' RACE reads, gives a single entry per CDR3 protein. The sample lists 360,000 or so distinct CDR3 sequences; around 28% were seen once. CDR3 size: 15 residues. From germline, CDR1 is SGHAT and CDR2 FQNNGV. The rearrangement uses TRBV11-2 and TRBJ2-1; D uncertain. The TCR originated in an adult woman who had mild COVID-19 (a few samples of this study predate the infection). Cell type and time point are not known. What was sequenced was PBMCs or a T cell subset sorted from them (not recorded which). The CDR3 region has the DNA TGTGCCAGCAGCTTAACACCAACCTCCCACAATGAGCAGTTCTTC. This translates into CASSLTPTSHNEQFF.